This entry describes one T cell receptor beta chain. This sample stems from a study of blood T cell repertoires in COVID-19. Whole-study context: Sources were T cells, B-cell-depleted T cells, or PBMCs; the material itself was cDNA or gDNA.

Seattle enrolled patients during active infection and tracked them longitudinally. Produced via immunoSEQ multiplex PCR; TCRdb's table is partial and in-frame only. The sample holds approximately 80,000 clones; over 75% are singletons and the top ten take more than 9.5%. Sequencing was done on a sample of peripheral blood. The receptor was isolated from a man aged 45-60 years with COVID-19, enrolled during active disease.

The CDR3 bases are TGTGCCAGCAGTCTTACCTCGCTTGAGGACACCATATATTTT. Its translation: CASSLTSLEDTIYF. The rearrangement uses TRBV27 and TRBJ1-3; the D is unclear. The length of the CDR3 is 14 residues. The germline CDR1 and CDR2 sequences are MNHEY and SMNVEV (reference sequence). V lost 5 bases to trimming and J lost 8 bases, with 16 bases between them.